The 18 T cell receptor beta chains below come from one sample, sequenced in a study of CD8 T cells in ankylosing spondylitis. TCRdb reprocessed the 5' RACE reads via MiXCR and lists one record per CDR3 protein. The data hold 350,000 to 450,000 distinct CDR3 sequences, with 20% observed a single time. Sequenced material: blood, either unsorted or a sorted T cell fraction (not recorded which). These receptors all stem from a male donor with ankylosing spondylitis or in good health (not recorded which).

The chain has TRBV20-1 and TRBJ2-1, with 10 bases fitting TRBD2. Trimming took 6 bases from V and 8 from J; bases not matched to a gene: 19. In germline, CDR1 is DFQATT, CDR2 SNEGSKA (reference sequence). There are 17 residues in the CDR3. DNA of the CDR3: TGCAGTGCAGGACTAGCGGACCCCAATTGGTATCCGGATGAGCAGTTCTTC. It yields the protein CSAGLADPNWYPDEQFF.

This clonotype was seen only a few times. The CDR3, as DNA: TGTGCCAGCAGCTTCAACTTGGCTCAGCCCCAGCATTTT. Protein product: CASSFNLAQPQHF. V usage is TRBV5-6 and J usage is TRBJ1-5; D remains unclear. V was pared by 2 bases and J by 6 bases, with 9 bases between. Germline V gene data show CDR1 as SGHDT and CDR2 as YYEEEE. The CDR3 is made up of 13 amino acids.

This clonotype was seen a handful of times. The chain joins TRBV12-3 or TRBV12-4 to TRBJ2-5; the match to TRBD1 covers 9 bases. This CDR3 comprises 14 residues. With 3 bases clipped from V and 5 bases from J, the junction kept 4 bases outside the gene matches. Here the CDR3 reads CASSFTGGLETQYF. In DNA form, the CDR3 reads TGTGCCAGCAGTTTTACAGGGGGCTTGGAGACCCAGTACTTC.

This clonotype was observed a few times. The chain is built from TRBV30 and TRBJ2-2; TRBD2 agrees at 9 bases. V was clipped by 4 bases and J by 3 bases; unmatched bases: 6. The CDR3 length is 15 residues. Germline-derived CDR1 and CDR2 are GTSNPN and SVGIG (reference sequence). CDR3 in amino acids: CAWKSASGDTGELFF. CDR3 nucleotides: TGTGCCTGGAAATCCGCTAGCGGGGACACCGGGGAGCTGTTTTTT.

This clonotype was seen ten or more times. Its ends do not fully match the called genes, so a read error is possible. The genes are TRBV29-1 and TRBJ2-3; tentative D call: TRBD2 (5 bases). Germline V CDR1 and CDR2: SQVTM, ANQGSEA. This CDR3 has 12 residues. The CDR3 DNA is TGCAGCGTCCCTACTTCTGGCGGAGCGGTTAATTTT. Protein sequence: CSVPTSGGAVNF.

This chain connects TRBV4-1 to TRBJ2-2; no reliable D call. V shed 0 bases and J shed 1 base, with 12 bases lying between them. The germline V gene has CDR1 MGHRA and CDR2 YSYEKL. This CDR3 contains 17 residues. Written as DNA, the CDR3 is TGCGCCAGCAGCCAAGACTCGTTGGGCGGGAACACCGGGGAGCTGTTTTTT. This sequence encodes CASSQDSLGGNTGELFF.

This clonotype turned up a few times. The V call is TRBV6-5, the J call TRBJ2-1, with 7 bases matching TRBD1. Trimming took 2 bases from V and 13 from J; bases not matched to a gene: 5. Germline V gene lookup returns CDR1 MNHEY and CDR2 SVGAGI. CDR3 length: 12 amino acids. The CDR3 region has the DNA TGTGCCAGCAGTTACACAGGGGTGTCTCAGTTCTTC. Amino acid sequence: CASSYTGVSQFF.

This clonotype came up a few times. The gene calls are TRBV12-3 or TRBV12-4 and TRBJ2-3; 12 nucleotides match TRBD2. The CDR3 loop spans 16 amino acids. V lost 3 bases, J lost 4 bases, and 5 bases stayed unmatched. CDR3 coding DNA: TGTGCCAGCAGTTTTGGACTAGCGGGACTCCCAGATACGCAGTATTTT. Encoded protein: CASSFGLAGLPDTQYF.

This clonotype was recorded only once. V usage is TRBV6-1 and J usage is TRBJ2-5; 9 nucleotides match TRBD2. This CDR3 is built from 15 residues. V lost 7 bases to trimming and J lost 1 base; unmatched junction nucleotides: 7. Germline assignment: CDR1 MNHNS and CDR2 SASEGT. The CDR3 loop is CASKSSGGLQETQYF. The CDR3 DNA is TGTGCCAGCAAGAGTAGCGGGGGCCTCCAAGAGACCCAGTACTTC.

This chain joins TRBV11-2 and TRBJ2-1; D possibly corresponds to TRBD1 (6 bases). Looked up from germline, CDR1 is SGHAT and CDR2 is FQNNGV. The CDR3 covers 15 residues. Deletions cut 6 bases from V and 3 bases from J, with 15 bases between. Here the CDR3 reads CASSSYRDNYNEQFF. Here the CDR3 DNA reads TGTGCCAGCAGTTCCTACCGGGACAACTACAATGAGCAGTTCTTC.

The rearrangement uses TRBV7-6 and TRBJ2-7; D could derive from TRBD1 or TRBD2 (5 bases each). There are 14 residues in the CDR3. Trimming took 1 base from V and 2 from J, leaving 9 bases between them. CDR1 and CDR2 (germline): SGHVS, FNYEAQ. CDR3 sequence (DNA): TGTGCCAGCAGCTTAGACGGGACGGCCTACGAGCAGTACTTC. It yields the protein CASSLDGTAYEQYF.

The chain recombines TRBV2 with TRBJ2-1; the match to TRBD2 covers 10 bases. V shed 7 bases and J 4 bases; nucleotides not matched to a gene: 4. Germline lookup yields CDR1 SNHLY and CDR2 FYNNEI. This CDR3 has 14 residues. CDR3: CASTWTSGYNEQFF. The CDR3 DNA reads TGTGCCAGCACTTGGACTAGCGGATACAATGAGCAGTTCTTC.

This CDR3 is CASLPGDYLGGYTF. In DNA form, the CDR3 reads TGTGCCAGCCTTCCAGGGGACTACCTGGGCGGCTACACCTTC. This chain links TRBV12-3 or TRBV12-4 with TRBJ1-2, with D maybe TRBD1 (6 bases). The CDR3 extends over 14 amino acids. V was shortened by 8 bases and J by 8 bases, with 21 bases between the two germline ends.

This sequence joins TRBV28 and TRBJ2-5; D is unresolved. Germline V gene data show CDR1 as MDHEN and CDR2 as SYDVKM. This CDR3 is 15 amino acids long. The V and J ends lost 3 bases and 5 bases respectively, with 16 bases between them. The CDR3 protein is CASSLRKTSRETQYF. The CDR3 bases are TGTGCCAGCAGTTTGAGGAAGACCTCTCGGGAGACCCAGTACTTC.

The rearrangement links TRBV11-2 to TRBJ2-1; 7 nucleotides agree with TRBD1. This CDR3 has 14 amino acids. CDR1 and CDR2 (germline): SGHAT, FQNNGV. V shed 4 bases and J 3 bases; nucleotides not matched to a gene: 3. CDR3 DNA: TGTGCCAGCAGCTCAGACAGGGACTACAATGAGCAGTTCTTC. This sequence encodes CASSSDRDYNEQFF. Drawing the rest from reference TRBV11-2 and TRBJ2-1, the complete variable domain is EAGVAQSPRYKIIEKRQSVAFWCNPISGHATLYWYQQILGQGPKLLIQFQNNGVVDDSQLPKDRFSAERLKGVDSTLKIQPAKLEDSAVYLCASSSDRDYNEQFFGPGTRLTVL.

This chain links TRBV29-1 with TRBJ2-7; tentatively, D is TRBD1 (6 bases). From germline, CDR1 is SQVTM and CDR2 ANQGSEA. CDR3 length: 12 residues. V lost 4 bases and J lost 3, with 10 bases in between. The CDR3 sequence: CSVARGDYEQYF. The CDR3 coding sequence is TGCAGCGTTGCCAGGGGCGACTACGAGCAGTACTTC.

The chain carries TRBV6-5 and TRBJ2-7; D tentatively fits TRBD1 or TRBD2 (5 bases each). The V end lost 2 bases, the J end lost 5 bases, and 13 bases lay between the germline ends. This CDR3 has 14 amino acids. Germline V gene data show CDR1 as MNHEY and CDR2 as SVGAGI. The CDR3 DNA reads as TGTGCCAGCAGTTACGAGGCAGGGCGGGACGAGCAGTACTTC. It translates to CASSYEAGRDEQYF.

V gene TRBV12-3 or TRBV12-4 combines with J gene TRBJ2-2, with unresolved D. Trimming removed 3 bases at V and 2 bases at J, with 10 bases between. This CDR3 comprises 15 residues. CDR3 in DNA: TGTGCCAGCAGTTTGTGGGCAGTTAACACCGGGGAGCTGTTTTTT. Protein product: CASSLWAVNTGELFF.